This T cell receptor (beta chain) was recovered during a study of blood T cell repertoires in COVID-19. TCRdb's table, derived via immunoSEQ multiplex PCR, lists solely in-frame clones and lacks some. This table holds some 69,000 clones, 60% to 80% found once. This clone was counted between two and nine times. The trim removed 4 bases at V and 0 bases at J, leaving 5 bases unmatched. The CDR3 has 14 amino acids. Germline CDR1 and CDR2: SQVTM and ANQGSEA. The clonotype was recovered from a human donor in a cohort sampled during active COVID-19. Material for sequencing was peripheral blood. The chain links TRBV29-1 to TRBJ1-1; 7 bases fit TRBD1. CDR3 loop: CSVARGRLNTEAFF. In DNA form, the CDR3 reads TGCAGCGTTGCAAGGGGGCGGCTGAACACTGAAGCTTTCTTT.